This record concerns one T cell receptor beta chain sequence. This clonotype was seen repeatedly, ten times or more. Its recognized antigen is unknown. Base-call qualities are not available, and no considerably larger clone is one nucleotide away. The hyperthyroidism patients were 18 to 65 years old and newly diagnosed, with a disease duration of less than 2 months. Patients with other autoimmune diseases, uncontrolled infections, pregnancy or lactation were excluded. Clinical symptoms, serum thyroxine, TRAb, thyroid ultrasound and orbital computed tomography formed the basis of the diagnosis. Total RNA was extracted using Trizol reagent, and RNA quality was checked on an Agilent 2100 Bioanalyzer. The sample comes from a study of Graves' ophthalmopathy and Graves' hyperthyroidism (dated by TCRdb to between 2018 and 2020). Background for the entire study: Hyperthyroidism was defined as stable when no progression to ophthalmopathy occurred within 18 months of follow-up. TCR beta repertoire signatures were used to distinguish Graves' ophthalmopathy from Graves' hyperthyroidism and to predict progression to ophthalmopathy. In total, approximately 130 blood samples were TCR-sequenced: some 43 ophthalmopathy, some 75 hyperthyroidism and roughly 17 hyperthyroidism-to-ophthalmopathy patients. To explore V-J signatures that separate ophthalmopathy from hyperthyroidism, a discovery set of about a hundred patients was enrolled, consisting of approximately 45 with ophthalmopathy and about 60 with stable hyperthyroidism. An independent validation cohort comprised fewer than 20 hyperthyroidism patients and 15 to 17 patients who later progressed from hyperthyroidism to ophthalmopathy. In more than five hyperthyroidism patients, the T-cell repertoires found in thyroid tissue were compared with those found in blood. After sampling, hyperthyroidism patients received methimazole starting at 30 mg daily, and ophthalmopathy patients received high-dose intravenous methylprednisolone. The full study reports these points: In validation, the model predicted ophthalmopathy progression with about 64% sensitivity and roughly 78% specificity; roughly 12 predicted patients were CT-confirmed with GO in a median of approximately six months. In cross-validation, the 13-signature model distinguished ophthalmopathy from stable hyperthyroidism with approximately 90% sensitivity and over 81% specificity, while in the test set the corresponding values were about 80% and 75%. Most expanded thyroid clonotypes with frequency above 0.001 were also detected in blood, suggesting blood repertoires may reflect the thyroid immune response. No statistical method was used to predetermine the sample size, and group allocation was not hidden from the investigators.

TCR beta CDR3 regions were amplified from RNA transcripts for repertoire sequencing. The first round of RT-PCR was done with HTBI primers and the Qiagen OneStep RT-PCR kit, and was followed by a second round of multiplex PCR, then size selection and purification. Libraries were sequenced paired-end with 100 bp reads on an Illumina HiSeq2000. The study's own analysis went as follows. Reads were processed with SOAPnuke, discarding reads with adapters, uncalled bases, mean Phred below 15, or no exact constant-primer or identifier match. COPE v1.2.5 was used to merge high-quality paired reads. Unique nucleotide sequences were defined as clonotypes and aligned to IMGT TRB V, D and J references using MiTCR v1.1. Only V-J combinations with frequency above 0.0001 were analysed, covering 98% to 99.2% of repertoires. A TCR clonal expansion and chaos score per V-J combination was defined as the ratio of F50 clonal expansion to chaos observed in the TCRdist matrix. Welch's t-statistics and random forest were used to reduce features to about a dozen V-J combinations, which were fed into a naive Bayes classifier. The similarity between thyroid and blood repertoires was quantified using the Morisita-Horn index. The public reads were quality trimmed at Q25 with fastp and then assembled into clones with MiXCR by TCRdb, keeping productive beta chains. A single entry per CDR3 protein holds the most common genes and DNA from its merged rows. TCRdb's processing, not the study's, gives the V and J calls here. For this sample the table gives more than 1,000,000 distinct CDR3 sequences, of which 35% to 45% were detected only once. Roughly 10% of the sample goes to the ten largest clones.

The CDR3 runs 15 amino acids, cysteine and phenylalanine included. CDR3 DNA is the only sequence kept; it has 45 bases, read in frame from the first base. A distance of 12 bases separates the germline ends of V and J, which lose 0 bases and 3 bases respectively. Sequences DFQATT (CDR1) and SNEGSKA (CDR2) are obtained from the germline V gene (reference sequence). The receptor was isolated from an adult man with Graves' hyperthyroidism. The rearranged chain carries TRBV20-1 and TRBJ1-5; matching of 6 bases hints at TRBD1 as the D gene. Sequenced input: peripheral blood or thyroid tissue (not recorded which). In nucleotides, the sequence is TGCAGTGCTAGAGATAGACAGGAGGTCAATCAGCCCCAGCATTTT. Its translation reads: CSARDRQEVNQPQHF.